This TCR beta chain was sequenced in a study of blood T cell repertoires in COVID-19. Study background: Sites in the United States, Italy and Spain provided acute and convalescent COVID-19 samples. T cells, B-cell-depleted T cells, or PBMCs supplied cDNA or gDNA.

Per the original data handling: The assay estimated nucleated cells by amplifying reference gene primers. TCRdb's copy holds only in-frame clones and misses some; the assay was immunoSEQ multiplex PCR. For V, J and clone size, that table is used; D and trimming come from the DNA. The sample has about 39,000 clones, around 87% seen once. CDR3 length: 15 residues. The V gene's germline CDR1 is MNHEY and CDR2 SVGAGI. J lost 6 bases, V lost 6 bases, and 10 bases had no gene match. This clone came up once. The TCR was taken from a man in his forties or fifties with active or convalescent COVID-19. The sample consisted of peripheral blood. V is TRBV6-5 and J is TRBJ2-2, with TRBD1 matching 7 bases. CDR3 loop: CASRRDSIPAGELFF. The CDR3 nucleotides read TGTGCCAGCAGGAGGGACAGTATACCAGCCGGGGAGCTGTTTTTT.